One sample yielded the 21 T cell receptor beta chains listed below, sequenced in a study of blood T cell repertoires in COVID-19. Repertoires were generated with immunoSEQ multiplex PCR, while TCRdb's copy carries only in-frame clones and drops some. The table lists approximately 150,000 clones, 82% of them singletons. The sequenced sample was PBMCs or T cells enriched from blood (not recorded which). The receptors stem from a man aged 60-69 years who had recovered from COVID-19.

The V gene is TRBV9, the J gene TRBJ2-2, with a tentative D call TRBD2 (6 bases). The CDR3 runs to 13 residues. Trimming shortened V by 4 bases and J by 7 bases, and 11 bases separated the two germline ends. Germline V gene sequence: CDR1 SGDLS, CDR2 YYNGEE. The chain's CDR3 is CASSPGGGGELFF. CDR3 bases: TGTGCCAGCAGCCCCGGGGGAGGCGGGGAGCTGTTTTTT. Full variable domain (missing parts from reference TRBV9 and TRBJ2-2): DSGVTQTPKHLITATGQRVTLRCSPRSGDLSVYWYQQSLDQGLQFLIQYYNGEERAKGNILERFSAQQFPDLHSELNLSSLELGDSALYFCASSPGGGGELFFGEGSRLTVL.

The chain is built from TRBV10-3 and TRBJ2-7; D unclear. Germline CDR1 and CDR2: ENHRY and SYGVKD. The CDR3 consists of 11 residues. Trimming took off 4 bases at V and 4 bases at J, with 5 bases between the two ends. CDR3 sequence reads: CAISVAYEQYF. The CDR3 bases are TGTGCCATCAGTGTGGCTTACGAGCAGTACTTC.

This chain joins TRBV18 and TRBJ2-7; 13 nucleotides match TRBD2. Germline-derived CDR1 and CDR2 are KGHSH and LQKENI. V was clipped by 6 bases and J by 3 bases; unmatched bases: 5. CDR3 size: 15 residues. As DNA, the CDR3 is TGTGCCAGCTCTCCTGGGACTAGCGGGGTCTACGAGCAGTACTTC. It translates to CASSPGTSGVYEQYF.

This sequence joins TRBV28 and TRBJ1-4; TRBD1 matches at 7 bases. V was pared by 5 bases and J by 7 bases, with 10 bases of the junction left unmatched. Germline lookup yields CDR1 MDHEN and CDR2 SYDVKM. The CDR3 is 15 amino acids. The CDR3 reads CASSPGQAGSEKLFF. The CDR3, as DNA: TGTGCCAGCAGTCCAGGACAGGCGGGGAGTGAAAAACTGTTTTTT.

The sample holds one count of this clone. The chain recombines TRBV28 with TRBJ2-5; a possible D gene is TRBD1 (6 bases). Trimming left V 1 base short and J 4 bases short, with 16 bases between. This CDR3 contains 16 residues. Germline CDR1 reads MDHEN; CDR2 reads SYDVKM. In nucleotides, the CDR3 is TGTGCCAGCAGTTTATCCGCAGGGGCAGTCGGAGAGACCCAGTACTTC. It encodes CASSLSAGAVGETQYF. The full variable domain, completed using reference TRBV28 and TRBJ2-5, is DVKVTQSSRYLVKRTGEKVFLECVQDMDHENMFWYRQDPGLGLRLIYFSYDVKMKEKGDIPEGYSVSREKKERFSLILESASTNQTSMYLCASSLSAGAVGETQYFGPGTRLLVL.

The chain carries TRBV12-5 and TRBJ1-6, with no clear D. The germline gives CDR1 LGHNT, CDR2 FRNRAP. V gave up 0 bases and J gave up 7 bases, with 13 bases separating them. This CDR3 region has 16 residues. The CDR3 sequence is CASGLVLREPNSPLHF. Here the CDR3 DNA reads TGTGCTAGTGGTTTGGTACTGAGAGAGCCGAATTCACCCCTCCACTTT. Using reference TRBV12-5 and TRBJ1-6 for the parts outside the CDR3, the full variable domain is DARVTQTPRHKVTEMGQEVTMRCQPILGHNTVFWYRQTMMQGLELLAYFRNRAPLDDSGMPKDRFSAEMPDATLATLKIQPSEPRDSAVYFCASGLVLREPNSPLHFGNGTRLTVT.

V usage is TRBV28 and J usage is TRBJ2-5; D may be TRBD2 (5 bases). Germline values: CDR1 MDHEN, CDR2 SYDVKM. This CDR3 contains 15 residues. Trimming left V 2 bases short and J 4 bases short, with 14 bases between. CDR3 sequence reads: CASSLSLGGIETQYF. The DNA of the CDR3 is TGTGCCAGCAGTTTAAGTCTAGGAGGTATAGAGACCCAGTACTTC.

This chain joins TRBV5-6 and TRBJ2-7; no clear D gene. The V gene's germline CDR1 is SGHDT and CDR2 YYEEEE. V lost 5 bases and J lost 7, with 16 bases in between. The CDR3 has 13 amino acids. The CDR3 DNA follows: TGTGCCAGCAGTCGTCCCGCCCCCGAGGAGCAGTACTTC. It codes for CASSRPAPEEQYF.

J is TRBJ2-1 and V is TRBV24-1, with D tentatively TRBD1 (6 bases). The germline gives CDR1 KGHDR, CDR2 SFDVKD. The CDR3 is 15 residues long. V was pared by 3 bases and J by 2 bases, with 10 bases between. CDR3 loop: CATSDLDSPYNEQFF. The CDR3 nucleotides are TGTGCCACCAGTGATCTGGACAGTCCCTACAATGAGCAGTTCTTC.

This clone showed up just once. V gene TRBV2 combines with J gene TRBJ1-1; D gene ambiguous. CDR1 SNHLY and CDR2 FYNNEI come from the germline V gene. The CDR3 loop spans 13 amino acids. V was pared by 2 bases and J by 14 bases, with 18 bases between. The CDR3 here is CASSESLQAAKFF. CDR3 DNA: TGTGCCAGCAGTGAATCTTTGCAGGCCGCCAAGTTCTTT.

The rearrangement links TRBV28 to TRBJ1-1; the D gene is possibly TRBD1 (5 bases). This CDR3 comprises 14 residues. Trimming shortened V by 1 base and J by 5 bases, and 11 bases separated the two germline ends. Germline values: CDR1 MDHEN, CDR2 SYDVKM. The CDR3 sequence is CASSLYGGGTEAFF. CDR3 sequence (DNA): TGTGCCAGCAGTTTATATGGGGGGGGGACTGAAGCTTTCTTT.

This chain links TRBV7-9 with TRBJ1-1; the match to TRBD1 covers 7 bases. There are 16 residues in the CDR3. The germline V gene has CDR1 SEHNR and CDR2 FQNEAQ (reference sequence). The ends lost 5 bases at V and 1 base at J; junction bases unmatched: 10. The chain's CDR3 is CASSLRQGLGNTEAFF. The DNA of the CDR3 is TGTGCCAGCAGCCTTAGACAGGGCCTCGGGAACACTGAAGCTTTCTTT.

The chain links TRBV4-1 to TRBJ2-3, with D unclear. The germline CDR1 and CDR2 sequences are MGHRA and YSYEKL. CDR3 size: 13 residues. Deletions cut 2 bases from V and 4 bases from J, with 7 bases between. CDR3 sequence: CASSQFIADTQYF. The CDR3 bases are TGCGCCAGCAGCCAATTTATCGCAGATACGCAGTATTTT.

V is TRBV7-6 and J is TRBJ1-3, with 8 bases matching TRBD1. The ends lost 5 bases at V and 1 base at J; junction bases unmatched: 1. The CDR3 is made up of 14 amino acids. Per the germline V gene, CDR1 is SGHVS and CDR2 is FNYEAQ. The CDR3 is CASSRTGSGNTIYF. CDR3 nucleotide sequence: TGTGCCAGCAGCCGGACAGGGTCTGGAAACACCATATATTTT.

This sequence joins TRBV12-2 and TRBJ2-3; the table assigns TRBD1, which was not confirmed against the DNA. TRBV12-2 is termed a pseudogene. This CDR3 comprises 14 residues. For the CDR3, the DNA is TGTGCAAGTCGCCCTCTTGGGGGCTCAGATACGCAGTATTTT. Its translation is CASRPLGGSDTQYF.

The chain employs TRBV3-1 (or the pseudogene TRBV3-2) and TRBJ1-1, with D possibly matching TRBD1 (6 bases). This CDR3 comprises 17 residues. Germline V gene sequence: CDR1 LGHDT, CDR2 YNNKEL (reference sequence). The ends were cut back, 0 bases at V and 0 bases at J, with 14 bases in the middle. As DNA, the CDR3 is TGTGCCAGCAGCCAAGATACAGAAGCAGGGGTGAACACTGAAGCTTTCTTT. This sequence encodes CASSQDTEAGVNTEAFF.

V usage is TRBV11-3 and J usage is TRBJ2-5, with TRBD1 identical over 7 bases. Germline V gene lookup returns CDR1 SGHNT and CDR2 YENEEA. The CDR3 contains 14 residues. The J segment lost 2 bases and the V segment lost 5 bases, leaving 5 bases of the junction unmatched. The CDR3 DNA reads TGTGCCAGCAGCCCCCGGGACAGTCAAGAGACCCAGTACTTC. It codes for CASSPRDSQETQYF.

The chain carries TRBV19 and TRBJ1-1, with D perhaps matching TRBD1 (5 bases). From germline, CDR1 is LNHDA and CDR2 SQIVND (reference sequence). The CDR3 covers 15 residues. The V and J ends lost 4 bases and 8 bases respectively, with 20 bases between them. The CDR3 nucleotides are TGTGCCAGTAGTACAGGGCAAGGAGGGCCTGGGGAAGCTTTCTTT. Amino acid sequence: CASSTGQGGPGEAFF.

This clone was counted only a few times. This chain links TRBV5-8 with TRBJ2-1; 13 bases match TRBD2. CDR3 size: 15 residues. Per germline, CDR1 SGHTS and CDR2 YDEGEE. The ends lost 5 bases at V and 10 bases at J; junction bases unmatched: 9. CDR3: CASRNGLAGVEEQFF. CDR3 nucleotides: TGTGCCAGCAGGAATGGACTAGCGGGAGTGGAGGAGCAGTTCTTC.

The rearrangement links TRBV5-8 to TRBJ1-5, with D uncertain. The CDR3 totals 15 residues. Germline V gene sequence: CDR1 SGHTS, CDR2 YDEGEE. The V end was cut by 2 bases, the J end by 1 base, with 10 bases between. CDR3 in DNA: TGTGCCAGCAGCTTCGACTTTGGCAGCAATCAGCCCCAGCATTTT. It codes for CASSFDFGSNQPQHF.

This CDR3 is CASLAPGRTGYTF. CDR3 in DNA: TGTGCCAGCCTTGCCCCAGGGAGGACTGGCTACACCTTC. This chain links TRBV6-5 with TRBJ1-2; weak D call: TRBD1 (5 bases). Deletions cut 8 bases from V and 7 bases from J, with 17 bases between. This CDR3 contains 13 residues. CDR1 MNHEY and CDR2 SVGAGI come from the germline V gene.